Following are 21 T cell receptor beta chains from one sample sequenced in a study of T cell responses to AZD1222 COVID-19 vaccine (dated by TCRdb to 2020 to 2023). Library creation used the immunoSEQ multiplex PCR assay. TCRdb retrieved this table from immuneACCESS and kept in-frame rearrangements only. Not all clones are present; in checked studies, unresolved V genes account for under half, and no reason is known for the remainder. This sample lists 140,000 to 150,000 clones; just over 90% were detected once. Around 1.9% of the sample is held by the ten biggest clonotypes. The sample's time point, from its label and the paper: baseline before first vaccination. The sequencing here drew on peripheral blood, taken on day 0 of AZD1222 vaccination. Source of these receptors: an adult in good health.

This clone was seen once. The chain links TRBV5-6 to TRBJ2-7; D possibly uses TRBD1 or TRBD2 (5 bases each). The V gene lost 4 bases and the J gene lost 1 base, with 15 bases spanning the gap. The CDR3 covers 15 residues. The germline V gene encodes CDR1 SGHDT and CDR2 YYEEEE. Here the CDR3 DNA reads TGTGCCAGCAGCGGGTCGGGACGGGTTTCCTACGAGCAGTACTTC. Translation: CASSGSGRVSYEQYF.

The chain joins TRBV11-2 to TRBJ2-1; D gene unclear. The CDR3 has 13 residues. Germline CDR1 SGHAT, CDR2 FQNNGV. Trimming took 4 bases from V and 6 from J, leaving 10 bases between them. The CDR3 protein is CASSSFSGNEQFF. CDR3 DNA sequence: TGTGCCAGCAGCTCTTTCTCGGGCAATGAGCAGTTCTTC.

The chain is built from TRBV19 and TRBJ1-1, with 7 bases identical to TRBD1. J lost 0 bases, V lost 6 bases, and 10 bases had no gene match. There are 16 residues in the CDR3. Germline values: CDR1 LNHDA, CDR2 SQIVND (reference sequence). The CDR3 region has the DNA TGTGCCAGTAGCCTGAGGTACGGGACAGTGAACACTGAAGCTTTCTTT. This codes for CASSLRYGTVNTEAFF.

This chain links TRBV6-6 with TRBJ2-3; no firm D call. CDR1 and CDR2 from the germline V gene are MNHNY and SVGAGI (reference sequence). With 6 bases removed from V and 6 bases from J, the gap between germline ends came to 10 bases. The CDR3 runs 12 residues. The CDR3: CASSGVSDTQYF. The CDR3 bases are TGTGCCAGCAGCGGAGTAAGCGATACGCAGTATTTT.

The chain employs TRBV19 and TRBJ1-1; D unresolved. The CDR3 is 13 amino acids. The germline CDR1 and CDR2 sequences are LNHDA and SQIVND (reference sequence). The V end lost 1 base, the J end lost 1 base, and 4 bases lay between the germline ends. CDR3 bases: TGTGCCAGTAGTATAGGGGGGAACACTGAAGCTTTCTTT. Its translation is CASSIGGNTEAFF.

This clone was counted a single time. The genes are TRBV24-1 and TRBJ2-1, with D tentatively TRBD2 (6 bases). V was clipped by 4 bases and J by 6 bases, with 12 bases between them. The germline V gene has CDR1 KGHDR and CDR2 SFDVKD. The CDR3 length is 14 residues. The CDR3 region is CATSETGAGNEQFF. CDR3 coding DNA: TGTGCCACCAGTGAGACGGGAGCGGGCAATGAGCAGTTCTTC.

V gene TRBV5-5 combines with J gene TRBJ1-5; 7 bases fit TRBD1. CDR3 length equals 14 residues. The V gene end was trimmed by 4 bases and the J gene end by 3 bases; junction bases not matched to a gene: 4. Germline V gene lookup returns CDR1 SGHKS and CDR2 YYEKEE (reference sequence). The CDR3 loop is CASSNTGANQPQHF. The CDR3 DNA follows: TGTGCCAGCAGCAATACAGGGGCCAATCAGCCCCAGCATTTT.

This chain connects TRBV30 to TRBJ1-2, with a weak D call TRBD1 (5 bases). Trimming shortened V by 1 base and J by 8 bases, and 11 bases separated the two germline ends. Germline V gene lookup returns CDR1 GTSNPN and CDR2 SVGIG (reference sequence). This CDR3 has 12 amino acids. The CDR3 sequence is CAWSGGKGGYTF. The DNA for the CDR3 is TGTGCCTGGAGTGGGGGGAAAGGAGGCTACACCTTC.

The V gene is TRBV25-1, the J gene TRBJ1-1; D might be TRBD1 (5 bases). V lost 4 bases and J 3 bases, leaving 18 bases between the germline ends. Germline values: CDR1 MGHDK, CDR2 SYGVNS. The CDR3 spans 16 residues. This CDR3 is CASSADLGVGHTEAFF. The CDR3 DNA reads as TGTGCCAGCAGTGCCGACTTGGGGGTCGGGCACACTGAAGCTTTCTTT.

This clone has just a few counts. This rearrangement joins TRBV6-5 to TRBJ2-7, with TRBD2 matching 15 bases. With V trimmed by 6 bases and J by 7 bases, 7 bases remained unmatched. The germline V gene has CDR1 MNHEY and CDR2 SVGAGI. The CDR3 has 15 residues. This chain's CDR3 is CASRRTSGRAWEQYF. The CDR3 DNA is TGTGCCAGCAGACGGACTAGCGGGAGGGCCTGGGAGCAGTACTTC.

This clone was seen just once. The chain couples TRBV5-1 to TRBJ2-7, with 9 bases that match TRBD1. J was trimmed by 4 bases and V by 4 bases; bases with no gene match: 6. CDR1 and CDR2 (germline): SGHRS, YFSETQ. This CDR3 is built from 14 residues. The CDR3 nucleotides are TGCGCCAGCAGCCCCGGACAGGGGAGGTACGAGCAGTACTTC. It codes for CASSPGQGRYEQYF.

The CDR3 DNA reads TGTGCCAGCAGATCGGGGCTAGCCAAAAACATTCAGTACTTC. This translates into CASRSGLAKNIQYF. The chain is built from TRBV11-2 and TRBJ2-4; D assignment may be TRBD1 or TRBD2 (5 bases each). The CDR3 sequence is 14 residues long. The germline V gene encodes CDR1 SGHAT and CDR2 FQNNGV. V shed 6 bases and J shed 0 bases, with 9 bases lying between them.

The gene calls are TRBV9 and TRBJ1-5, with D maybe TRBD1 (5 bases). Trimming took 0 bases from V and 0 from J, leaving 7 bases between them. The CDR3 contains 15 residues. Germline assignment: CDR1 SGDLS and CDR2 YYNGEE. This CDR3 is CASSVGQNSNQPQHF. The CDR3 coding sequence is TGTGCCAGCAGCGTAGGACAGAATAGCAATCAGCCCCAGCATTTT.

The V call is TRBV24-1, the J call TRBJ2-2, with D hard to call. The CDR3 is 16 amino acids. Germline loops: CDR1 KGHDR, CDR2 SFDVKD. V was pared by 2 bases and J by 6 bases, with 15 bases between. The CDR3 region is CATSDSRQLSAGELFF. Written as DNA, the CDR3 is TGTGCCACCAGTGATTCCCGGCAGCTATCTGCCGGGGAGCTGTTTTTT.

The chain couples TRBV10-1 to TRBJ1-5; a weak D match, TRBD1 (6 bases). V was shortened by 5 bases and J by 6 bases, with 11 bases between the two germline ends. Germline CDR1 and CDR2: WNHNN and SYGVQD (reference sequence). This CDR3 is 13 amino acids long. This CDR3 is CASSRGPGQPQHF. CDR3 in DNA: TGCGCCAGCAGTCGGGGGCCGGGTCAGCCCCAGCATTTT.

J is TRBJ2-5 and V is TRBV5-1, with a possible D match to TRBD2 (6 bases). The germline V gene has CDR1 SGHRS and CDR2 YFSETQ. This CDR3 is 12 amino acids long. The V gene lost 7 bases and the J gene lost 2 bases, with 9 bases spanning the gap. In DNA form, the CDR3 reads TGCGCCAGCCGACTAGTTCAAGAGACCCAGTACTTC. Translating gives CASRLVQETQYF.

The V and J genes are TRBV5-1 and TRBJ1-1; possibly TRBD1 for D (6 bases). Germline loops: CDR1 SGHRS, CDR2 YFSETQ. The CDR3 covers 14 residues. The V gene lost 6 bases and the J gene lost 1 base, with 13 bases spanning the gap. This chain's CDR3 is CASTLTGPNTEAFF. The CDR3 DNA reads TGCGCCAGCACGCTCACAGGGCCGAACACTGAAGCTTTCTTT.

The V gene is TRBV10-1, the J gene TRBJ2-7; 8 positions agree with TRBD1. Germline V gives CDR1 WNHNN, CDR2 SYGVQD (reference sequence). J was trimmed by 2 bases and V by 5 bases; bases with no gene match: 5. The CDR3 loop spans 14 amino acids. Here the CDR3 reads CASSNGQGAYEQYF. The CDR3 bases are TGCGCCAGCAGTAATGGACAGGGTGCCTACGAGCAGTACTTC.

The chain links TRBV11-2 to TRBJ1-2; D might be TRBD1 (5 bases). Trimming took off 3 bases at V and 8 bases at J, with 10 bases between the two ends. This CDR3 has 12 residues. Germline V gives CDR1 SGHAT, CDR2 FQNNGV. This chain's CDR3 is CASSLQGSGYTF. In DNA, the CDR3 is TGTGCCAGCAGCTTGCAGGGCAGCGGCTACACCTTC.

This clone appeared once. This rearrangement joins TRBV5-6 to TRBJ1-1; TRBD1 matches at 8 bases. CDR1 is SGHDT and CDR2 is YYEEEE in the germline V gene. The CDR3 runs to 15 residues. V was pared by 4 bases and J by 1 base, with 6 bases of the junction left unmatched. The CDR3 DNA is TGTGCCAGCAGCATAGCGGACAGGGAGAACACTGAAGCTTTCTTT. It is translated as CASSIADRENTEAFF.

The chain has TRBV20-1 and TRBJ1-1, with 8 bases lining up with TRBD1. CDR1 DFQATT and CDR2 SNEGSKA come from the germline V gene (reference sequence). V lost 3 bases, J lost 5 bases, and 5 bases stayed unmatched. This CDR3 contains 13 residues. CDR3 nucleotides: TGCAGTGCTAGTCAGGGGGCTCGGACTGAAGCTTTCTTT. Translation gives CSASQGARTEAFF.